A single sample gave rise to the 18 T cell receptor beta chains below, sequenced in a study of T cell responses to AZD1222 COVID-19 vaccine (dated by TCRdb to the early 2020s). Library generation was performed with the immunoSEQ multiplex PCR assay. TCRdb limited this immuneACCESS table to in-frame rearrangements with V and J called. A share of clones is missing; checked studies link under half to unresolved V genes, and the rest is unexplained. The sample data list about 130,000 clones, and 80% to 95% of these were observed just once. The top ten constitute around 3.3% of the sample. This specimen's time point label, per the study, means: baseline before first vaccination. The sequences come from peripheral blood, collected on day 0 of AZD1222 vaccination. These receptors were collected from an adult in good health.

The rearrangement joins TRBV24-1 to TRBJ2-5; D might be TRBD1 or TRBD2, each matching 6 bases. CDR1 is KGHDR and CDR2 is SFDVKD in the germline V gene. With 6 bases removed from V and 1 base from J, the gap between germline ends came to 14 bases. CDR3 size: 15 residues. CDR3 sequence (DNA): TGTGCCACCAGTCAACAGGGAGGATCCCAAGAGACCCAGTACTTC. Its translation is CATSQQGGSQETQYF.

This chain joins TRBV27 and TRBJ2-3; 7 nucleotides align to TRBD2. Germline assignment: CDR1 MNHEY and CDR2 SMNVEV (reference sequence). There are 16 residues in the CDR3. Trimming took 7 bases from V and 1 from J; bases not matched to a gene: 11. The CDR3 here is CASMRGGRGRTDTQYF. DNA for the CDR3: TGTGCCAGCATGCGAGGAGGGAGGGGCCGCACAGATACGCAGTATTTT.

The chain is built from TRBV5-6 and TRBJ1-5; D perhaps matches TRBD1 (5 bases). CDR3 size: 13 residues. Germline CDR1 is SGHDT and CDR2 is YYEEEE. Trimming took off 3 bases at V and 4 bases at J, with 8 bases between the two ends. CDR3 protein: CASSWDGNQPQHF. The DNA for the CDR3 is TGTGCCAGCAGCTGGGACGGGAATCAGCCCCAGCATTTT.

The chain uses TRBV6-6 and TRBJ2-2; D is ambiguous. This CDR3 is 15 amino acids long. V lost 0 bases and J lost 6, with 11 bases in between. The germline V gene encodes CDR1 MNHNY and CDR2 SVGAGI (reference sequence). The CDR3 bases are TGTGCCAGCAGTTACTCTCACATTCAGGCCGGGGAGCTGTTTTTT. Protein product: CASSYSHIQAGELFF.

This clone was detected once. The rearrangement uses TRBV18 and TRBJ1-5; 8 bases match TRBD1. Germline values: CDR1 KGHSH, CDR2 LQKENI. The CDR3 consists of 15 residues. Trimming at V came to 5 bases and at J to 2 bases, leaving 5 bases not matched to a gene. CDR3 in DNA: TGTGCCAGCTCAGCTCAGACAGGGGGCAATCAGCCCCAGCATTTT. Translating it yields CASSAQTGGNQPQHF.

This clone has only a few counts. The chain is built from TRBV10-2 and TRBJ2-1; D not certain. Trimming shortened V by 3 bases and J by 10 bases, and 13 bases separated the two germline ends. The germline CDR1 and CDR2 sequences are WSHSY and SAAADI. The CDR3 consists of 13 residues. The chain's CDR3 is CASSESPTSEQFF. The CDR3 bases are TGCGCCAGCAGTGAAAGCCCCACATCCGAGCAGTTCTTC.

This clone was counted between two and nine times. This chain connects TRBV25-1 to TRBJ1-2; D is unresolved. V was trimmed by 3 bases and J by 3 bases, leaving 11 bases between them. Per the germline V gene, CDR1 is MGHDK and CDR2 is SYGVNS. The CDR3 sequence is 14 residues long. CDR3 sequence (DNA): TGTGCCAGCAGTGAGCACTTCTCCGACTATGGCTACACCTTC. Protein sequence: CASSEHFSDYGYTF.

The chain combines TRBV20-1 with TRBJ2-1, with TRBD1 identical over 8 bases. V gave up 6 bases and J gave up 10 bases; unmatched junction bases: 5. CDR1 and CDR2 from the germline V gene are DFQATT and SNEGSKA (reference sequence). The CDR3 has 11 residues. CDR3 DNA: TGCAGTGCACCGACAGGGGTCGAGCAGTTCTTC. Protein product: CSAPTGVEQFF.

The gene calls are TRBV2 and TRBJ1-2; D unclear. The CDR3 runs 14 residues. Germline assignment: CDR1 SNHLY and CDR2 FYNNEI. The V end lost 6 bases, the J end lost 4 bases, and 15 bases lay between the germline ends. The CDR3: CASSEDLLLYGYTF. The CDR3, as DNA: TGTGCCAGCAGCGAGGATTTGCTACTCTATGGCTACACCTTC.

The V and J genes are TRBV29-1 and TRBJ1-5; D might be TRBD1 (5 bases). The V gene lost 4 bases and the J gene lost 0 bases, with 13 bases spanning the gap. The CDR3 spans 15 residues. Germline V gene data show CDR1 as SQVTM and CDR2 as ANQGSEA. CDR3 region: CSVVTEGFSNQPQHF. The CDR3 bases are TGCAGCGTTGTCACAGAGGGGTTTAGCAATCAGCCCCAGCATTTT.

The chain links TRBV18 to TRBJ1-1; D call uncertain. Per germline, CDR1 KGHSH and CDR2 LQKENI. V was cut by 1 base and J by 3 bases, with 9 bases left in between. The CDR3 sequence is 14 residues long. Here the CDR3 reads CASSPQNSYTEAFF. The DNA for the CDR3 is TGTGCCAGCTCACCACAGAACAGCTACACTGAAGCTTTCTTT.

This clone appeared a single time. V usage is TRBV9 and J usage is TRBJ2-5; TRBD2 is a possible D gene (6 bases). Germline V gene data show CDR1 as SGDLS and CDR2 as YYNGEE. There are 14 residues in the CDR3. V shed 2 bases and J shed 5 bases, with 13 bases lying between them. The CDR3 spells CASSVSGTRETQYF. The CDR3 DNA sequence: TGTGCCAGCAGCGTCTCCGGGACTCGGGAGACCCAGTACTTC.

The chain recombines TRBV2 with TRBJ2-7; 8 bases are a match to TRBD1. Germline-derived CDR1 and CDR2 are SNHLY and FYNNEI. The J segment lost 1 base and the V segment lost 6 bases, leaving 8 bases of the junction unmatched. The CDR3 contains 15 residues. The CDR3 here is CASRIDRGQSYEQYF. The CDR3 coding sequence is TGTGCCAGCAGAATCGACAGGGGTCAGTCCTACGAGCAGTACTTC.

The CDR3 DNA sequence: TGTGCCAGCAGTTTAAGGCGGGAGGGCCCGGCAGATACGCAGTATTTT. Its protein is CASSLRREGPADTQYF. The rearrangement joins TRBV28 to TRBJ2-3; TRBD2 agrees at 9 bases. CDR1 is MDHEN, CDR2 SYDVKM, per germline. After removal of 2 bases from V and 4 bases from J, the junction contained 7 bases not matched to a gene. The CDR3 is made up of 16 amino acids. The entire variable domain, with the rest obtained from reference TRBV28 and TRBJ2-3, is as follows: DVKVTQSSRYLVKRTGEKVFLECVQDMDHENMFWYRQDPGLGLRLIYFSYDVKMKEKGDIPEGYSVSREKKERFSLILESASTNQTSMYLCASSLRREGPADTQYFGPGTRLTVL.

Only a few counts were recorded for this clone. The chain has TRBV19 and TRBJ1-1; tentative D call: TRBD1 (5 bases). The germline CDR1 and CDR2 sequences are LNHDA and SQIVND (reference sequence). This CDR3 contains 16 residues. V shed 8 bases and J shed 0 bases, with 19 bases lying between them. CDR3 DNA: TGTGCCAGTTCCCGGGGGAGCACATACCTGAACACTGAAGCTTTCTTT. Protein: CASSRGSTYLNTEAFF.

The chain has TRBV5-1 and TRBJ1-1, with D maybe TRBD1 (5 bases). The germline V gene has CDR1 SGHRS and CDR2 YFSETQ. This CDR3 comprises 13 residues. The V end lost 4 bases, the J end lost 7 bases, and 14 bases lay between the germline ends. The DNA of the CDR3 is TGCGCCAGCAGCCCCCGACTGGACAATGAAGCTTTCTTT. It is translated as CASSPRLDNEAFF.

This rearrangement joins TRBV7-9 to TRBJ2-6; D remains ambiguous. The CDR3 totals 16 residues. Trimming pared 4 bases from V and 0 bases from J, leaving 10 bases between. In germline, CDR1 is SEHNR, CDR2 FQNEAQ (reference sequence). The CDR3, as DNA: TGTGCCAGCAGCTACGGAAGGCTCTCTGGGGCCAACGTCCTGACTTTC. Amino acid sequence: CASSYGRLSGANVLTF.

The J gene is TRBJ2-1, the V gene TRBV20-1; D is undetermined. The V and J ends lost 3 bases and 3 bases respectively, with 12 bases between them. The CDR3 totals 14 residues. Germline V CDR1 and CDR2: DFQATT, SNEGSKA (reference sequence). The CDR3, as DNA: TGCAGTGCTAGTATGGATAGGATCTACAATGAGCAGTTCTTC. Its translation: CSASMDRIYNEQFF.